The clone carrying this TCR beta chain was observed a few times. The sample belongs to a study of T cells after yellow fever vaccination. TCRdb re-called the 5' RACE reads with MiXCR, one entry per CDR3 protein. The sample carries approximately 300,000 distinct CDR3 sequences, roughly 8.7% recorded once. Germline V gene lookup returns CDR1 LGHNA and CDR2 YNFKEQ. The CDR3 is 15 residues long. V was pared by 1 base and J by 8 bases, with 3 bases of the junction left unmatched. This receptor was taken from a man aged 18 to 30 who received the YFV17D yellow fever vaccine. The sequences come from PBMCs, collected on the day of the first yellow fever vaccination. This sequence joins TRBV4-2 and TRBJ2-1, with TRBD2 matching 12 bases. The CDR3 sequence: CASSQGTSGEDEQFF. CDR3 bases: TGTGCCAGCAGCCAAGGGACTAGCGGGGAAGATGAGCAGTTCTTC.